The count of the clone carrying this TCR beta chain is one. Its matching antigen is unknown. PCR used 60 Vbeta primers and 13 Jbeta primers. The method was immunoSEQ multiplex PCR; TCRdb's version includes in-frame clones alone and lacks a portion of them. Counted here are approximately 240,000 clones, about 80% occurring once; the ten biggest clones make up approximately 0.62%. These data originate in a study of cytomegalovirus exposure and HLA in healthy donors. The germline V gene encodes CDR1 SGHVS and CDR2 FNYEAQ. The V end was cut by 5 bases, the J end by 7 bases, with 15 bases between. The CDR3 spans 13 residues. The study, taken as a whole, reports: Presence/absence analysis assumed near-uniform sequencing depth across donors.

The TCR sequence derives from a woman aged 40-49 years in good health and CMV-seronegative. The chain employs TRBV7-6 and TRBJ2-7; D possibly corresponds to TRBD1 (8 bases). Sequencing was done on a sample of PBMCs. The CDR3, as DNA: TGTGCCAGCAGCGCCGGACAGGGAGGGGAGCAGTACTTC. Residues: CASSAGQGGEQYF.